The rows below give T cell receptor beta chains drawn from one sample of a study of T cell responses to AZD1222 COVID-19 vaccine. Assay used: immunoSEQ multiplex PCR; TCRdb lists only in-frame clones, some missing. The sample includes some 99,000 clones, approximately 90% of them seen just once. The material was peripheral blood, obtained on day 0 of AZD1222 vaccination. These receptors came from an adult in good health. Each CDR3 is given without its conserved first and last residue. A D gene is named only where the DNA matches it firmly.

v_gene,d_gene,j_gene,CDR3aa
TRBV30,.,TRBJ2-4,AWSSRGNIQY
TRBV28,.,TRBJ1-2,ASSPPGVDYGYT
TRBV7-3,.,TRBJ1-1,ASGRAGNTEAF
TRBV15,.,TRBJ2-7,ATSVDRAGAYEQY
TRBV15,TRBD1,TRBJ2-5,ATSRAGGWETQY
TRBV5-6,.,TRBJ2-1,ASSPMDRGPYNEQF
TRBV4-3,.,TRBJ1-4,ASSPQGLNEKLF
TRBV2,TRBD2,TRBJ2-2,ATTGRAGITGELF
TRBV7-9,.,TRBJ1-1,ASSLARGPTEAF
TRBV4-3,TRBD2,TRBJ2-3,ASSQDFTSGGTDTQY
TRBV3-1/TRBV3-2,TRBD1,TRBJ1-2,ASSRGTGLGYGYT
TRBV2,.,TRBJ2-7,ASSGSRGPYEQY
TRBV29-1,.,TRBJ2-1,SVFGHYNEQF
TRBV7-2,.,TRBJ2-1,ASSPGSYNEQF
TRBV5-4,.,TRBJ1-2,ASSSAGVNLNYGYT
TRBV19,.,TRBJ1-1,ASSIKSMNTEAF
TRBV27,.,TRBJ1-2,ASAPGTPASGYT
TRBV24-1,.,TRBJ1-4,ATSDSQGSPKLF
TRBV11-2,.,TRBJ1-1,ASSLGTATEAF
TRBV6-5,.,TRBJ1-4,ASSYLTPPTNEKLF
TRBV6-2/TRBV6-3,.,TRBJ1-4,ASSFTREKLF
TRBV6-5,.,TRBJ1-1,ASSYLDHRGNTEAF
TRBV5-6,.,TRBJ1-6,ASSSGDMDNSPLH
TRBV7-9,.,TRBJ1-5,ASSSAGGARQPQH
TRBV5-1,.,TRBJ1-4,ASSSTDGGRGGLF
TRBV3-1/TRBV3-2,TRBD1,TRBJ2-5,ASSGDRGFQETQY
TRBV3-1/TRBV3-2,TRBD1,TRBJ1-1,ASSQDRGLEAF
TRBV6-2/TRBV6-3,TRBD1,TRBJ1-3,ASSITGTAGNTIY
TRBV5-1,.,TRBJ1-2,ASSLARETYGYT
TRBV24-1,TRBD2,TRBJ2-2,ATSEAGAPNTGELF
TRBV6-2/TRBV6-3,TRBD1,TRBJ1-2,ASSPQRQGHGYT